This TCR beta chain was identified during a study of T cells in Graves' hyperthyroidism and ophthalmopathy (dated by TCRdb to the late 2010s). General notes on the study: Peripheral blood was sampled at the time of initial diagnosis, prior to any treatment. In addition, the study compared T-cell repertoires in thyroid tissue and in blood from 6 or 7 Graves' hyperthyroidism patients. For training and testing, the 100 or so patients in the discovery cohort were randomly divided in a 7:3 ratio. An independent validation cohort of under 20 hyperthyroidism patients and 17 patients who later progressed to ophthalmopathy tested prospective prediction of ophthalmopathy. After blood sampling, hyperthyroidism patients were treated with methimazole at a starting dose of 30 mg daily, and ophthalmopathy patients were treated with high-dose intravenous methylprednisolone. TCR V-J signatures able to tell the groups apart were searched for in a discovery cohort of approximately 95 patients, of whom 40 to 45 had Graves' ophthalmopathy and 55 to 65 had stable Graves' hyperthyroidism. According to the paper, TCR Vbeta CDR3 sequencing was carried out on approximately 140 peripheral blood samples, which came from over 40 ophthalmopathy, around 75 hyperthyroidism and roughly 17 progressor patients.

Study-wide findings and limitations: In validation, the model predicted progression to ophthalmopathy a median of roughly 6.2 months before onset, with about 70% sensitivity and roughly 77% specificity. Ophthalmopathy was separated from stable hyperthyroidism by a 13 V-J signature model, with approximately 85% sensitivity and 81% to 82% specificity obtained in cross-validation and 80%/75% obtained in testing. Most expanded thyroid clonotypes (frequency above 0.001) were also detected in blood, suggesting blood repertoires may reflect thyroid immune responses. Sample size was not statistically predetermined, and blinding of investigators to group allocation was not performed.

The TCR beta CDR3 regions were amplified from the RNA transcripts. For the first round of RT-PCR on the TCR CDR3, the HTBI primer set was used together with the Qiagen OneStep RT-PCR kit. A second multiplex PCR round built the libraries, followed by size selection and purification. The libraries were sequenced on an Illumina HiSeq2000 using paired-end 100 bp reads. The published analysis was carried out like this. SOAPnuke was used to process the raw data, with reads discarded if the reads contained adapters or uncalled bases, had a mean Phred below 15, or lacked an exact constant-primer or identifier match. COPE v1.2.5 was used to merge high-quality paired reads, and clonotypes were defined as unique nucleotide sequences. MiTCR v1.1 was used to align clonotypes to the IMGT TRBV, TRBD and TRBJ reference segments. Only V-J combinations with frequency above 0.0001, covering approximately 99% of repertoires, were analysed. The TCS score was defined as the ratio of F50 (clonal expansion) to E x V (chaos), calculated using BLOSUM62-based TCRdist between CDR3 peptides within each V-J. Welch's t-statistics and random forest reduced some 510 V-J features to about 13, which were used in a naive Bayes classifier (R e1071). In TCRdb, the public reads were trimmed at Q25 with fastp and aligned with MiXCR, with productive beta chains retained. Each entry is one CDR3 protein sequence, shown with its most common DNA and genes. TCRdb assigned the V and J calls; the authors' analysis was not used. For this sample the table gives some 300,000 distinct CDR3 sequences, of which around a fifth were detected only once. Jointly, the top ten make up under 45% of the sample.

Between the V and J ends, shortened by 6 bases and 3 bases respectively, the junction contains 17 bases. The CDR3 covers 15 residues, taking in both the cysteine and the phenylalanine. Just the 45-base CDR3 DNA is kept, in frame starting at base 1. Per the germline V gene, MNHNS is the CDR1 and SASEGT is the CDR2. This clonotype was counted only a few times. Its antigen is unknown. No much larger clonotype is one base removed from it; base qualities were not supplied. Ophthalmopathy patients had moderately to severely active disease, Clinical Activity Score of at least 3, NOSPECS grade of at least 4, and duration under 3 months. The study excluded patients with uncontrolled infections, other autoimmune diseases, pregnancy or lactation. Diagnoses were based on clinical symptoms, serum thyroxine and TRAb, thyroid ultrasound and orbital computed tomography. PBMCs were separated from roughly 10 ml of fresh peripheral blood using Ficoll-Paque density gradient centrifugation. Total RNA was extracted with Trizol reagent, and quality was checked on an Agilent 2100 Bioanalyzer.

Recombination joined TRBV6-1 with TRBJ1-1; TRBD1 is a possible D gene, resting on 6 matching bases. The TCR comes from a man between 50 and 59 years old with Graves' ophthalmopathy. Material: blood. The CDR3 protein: CASSRGDGGHTEAFF. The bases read TGTGCCAGCAGCCGGGGAGACGGGGGCCACACTGAAGCTTTCTTT.